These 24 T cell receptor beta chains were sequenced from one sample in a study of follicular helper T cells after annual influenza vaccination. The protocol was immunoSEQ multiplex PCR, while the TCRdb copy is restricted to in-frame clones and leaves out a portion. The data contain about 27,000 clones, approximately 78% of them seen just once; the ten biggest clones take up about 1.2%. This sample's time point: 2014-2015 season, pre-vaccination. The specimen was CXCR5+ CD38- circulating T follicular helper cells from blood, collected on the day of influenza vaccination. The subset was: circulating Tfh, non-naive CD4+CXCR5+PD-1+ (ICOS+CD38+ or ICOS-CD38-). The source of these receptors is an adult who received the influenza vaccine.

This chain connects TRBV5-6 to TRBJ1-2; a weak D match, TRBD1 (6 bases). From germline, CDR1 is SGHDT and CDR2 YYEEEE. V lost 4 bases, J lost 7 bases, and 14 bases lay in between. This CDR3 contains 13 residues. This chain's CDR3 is CASSLAGGGGYTF. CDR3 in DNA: TGTGCCAGCAGCCTGGCGGGGGGCGGTGGCTACACCTTC.

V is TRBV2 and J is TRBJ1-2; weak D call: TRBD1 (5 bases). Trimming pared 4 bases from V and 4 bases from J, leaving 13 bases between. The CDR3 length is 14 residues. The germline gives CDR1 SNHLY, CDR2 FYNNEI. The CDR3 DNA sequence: TGTGCCAGCAGTGGGGGGGAAGGAGTCTATGGCTACACCTTC. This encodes CASSGGEGVYGYTF.

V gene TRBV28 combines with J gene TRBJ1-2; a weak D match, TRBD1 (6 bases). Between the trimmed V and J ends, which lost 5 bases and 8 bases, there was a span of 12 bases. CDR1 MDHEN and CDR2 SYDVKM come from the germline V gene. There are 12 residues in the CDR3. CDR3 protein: CASSTQRGGYTF. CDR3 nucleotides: TGTGCCAGCAGTACCCAAAGGGGGGGCTACACCTTC.

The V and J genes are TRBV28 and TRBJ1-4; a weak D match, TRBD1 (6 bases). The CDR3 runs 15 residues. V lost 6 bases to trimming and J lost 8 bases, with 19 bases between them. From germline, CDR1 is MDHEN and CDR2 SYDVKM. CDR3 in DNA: TGTGCCAGCAGAATGGGTGGGGGGGCCCGAGAAAAACTGTTTTTT. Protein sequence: CASRMGGGAREKLFF. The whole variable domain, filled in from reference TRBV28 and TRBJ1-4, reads DVKVTQSSRYLVKRTGEKVFLECVQDMDHENMFWYRQDPGLGLRLIYFSYDVKMKEKGDIPEGYSVSREKKERFSLILESASTNQTSMYLCASRMGGGAREKLFFGSGTQLSVL.

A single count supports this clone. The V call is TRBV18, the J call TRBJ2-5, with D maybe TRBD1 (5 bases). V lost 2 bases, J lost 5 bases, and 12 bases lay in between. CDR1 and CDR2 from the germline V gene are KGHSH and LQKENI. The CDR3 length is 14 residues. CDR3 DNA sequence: TGTGCCAGCTCACCAATTCAGGGCCCCGAGACCCAGTACTTC. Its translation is CASSPIQGPETQYF.

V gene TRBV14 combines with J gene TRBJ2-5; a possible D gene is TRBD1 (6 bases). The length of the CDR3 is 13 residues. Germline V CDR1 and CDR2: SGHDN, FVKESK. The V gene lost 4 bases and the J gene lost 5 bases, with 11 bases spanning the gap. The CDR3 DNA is TGTGCCAGCAGCCTACAGGGTGCGGAGACCCAGTACTTC. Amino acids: CASSLQGAETQYF.

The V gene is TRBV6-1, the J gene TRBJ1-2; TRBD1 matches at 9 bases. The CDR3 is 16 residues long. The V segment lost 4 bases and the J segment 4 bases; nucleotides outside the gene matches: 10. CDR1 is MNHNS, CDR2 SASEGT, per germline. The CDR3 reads CASSGQGGPKTYGYTF. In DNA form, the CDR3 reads TGTGCCAGCAGTGGACAGGGGGGCCCAAAAACCTATGGCTACACCTTC.

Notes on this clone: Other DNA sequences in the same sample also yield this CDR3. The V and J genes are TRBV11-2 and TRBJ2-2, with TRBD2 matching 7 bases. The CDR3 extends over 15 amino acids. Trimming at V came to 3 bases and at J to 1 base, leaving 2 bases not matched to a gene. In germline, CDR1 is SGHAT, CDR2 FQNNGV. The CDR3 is CASSFGGGNTGELFF. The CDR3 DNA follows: TGTGCCAGCAGCTTCGGCGGGGGGAACACCGGGGAGCTGTTTTTT.

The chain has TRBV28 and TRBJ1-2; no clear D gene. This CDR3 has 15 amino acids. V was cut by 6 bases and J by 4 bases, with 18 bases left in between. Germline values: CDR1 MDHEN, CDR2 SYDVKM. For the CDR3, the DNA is TGTGCCAGCAGAAGCCCCGTACGGGGTAGCTATGGCTACACCTTC. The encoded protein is CASRSPVRGSYGYTF.

The CDR3 sequence is CASTGQTSGYGYTF. CDR3 nucleotide sequence: TGTGCCAGCACGGGACAGACCTCAGGGTATGGCTACACCTTC. The chain combines TRBV18 with TRBJ1-2, with 7 nucleotides matching TRBD1. The CDR3 loop spans 14 amino acids. The V gene end was trimmed by 8 bases and the J gene end by 5 bases; junction bases not matched to a gene: 11. CDR1 is KGHSH, CDR2 LQKENI, per germline.

CDR3 loop: CASSERKERGGYTF. CDR3 sequence (DNA): TGTGCCAGCAGTGAGAGAAAGGAACGAGGTGGCTACACCTTC. V and J are TRBV2 and TRBJ1-2; D is unresolved. The length of the CDR3 is 14 residues. The germline V gene has CDR1 SNHLY and CDR2 FYNNEI. Trimming took 3 bases from V and 7 from J, leaving 15 bases between them.

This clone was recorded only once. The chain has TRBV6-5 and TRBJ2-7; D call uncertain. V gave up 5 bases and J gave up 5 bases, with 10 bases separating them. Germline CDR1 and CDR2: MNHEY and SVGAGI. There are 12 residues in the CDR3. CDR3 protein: CASSEALHEQYF. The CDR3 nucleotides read TGTGCCAGCAGTGAAGCACTACACGAGCAGTACTTC.

CDR3 bases: TGTGCCAGCAGGGACGGGGGAGGGGGTGGGTATGGCTACACCTTC. This codes for CASRDGGGGGYGYTF. The genes are TRBV6-5 and TRBJ1-2; D perhaps matches TRBD1 (6 bases). The CDR3 has 15 amino acids. Germline V CDR1 and CDR2: MNHEY, SVGAGI. V was shortened by 6 bases and J by 5 bases, with 19 bases between the two germline ends.

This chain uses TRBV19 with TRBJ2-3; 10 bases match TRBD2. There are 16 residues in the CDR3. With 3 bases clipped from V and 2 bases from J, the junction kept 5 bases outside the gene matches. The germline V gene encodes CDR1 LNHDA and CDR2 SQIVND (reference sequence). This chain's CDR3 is CASSMVAGGSTDTQYF. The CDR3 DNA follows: TGTGCCAGTAGTATGGTAGCGGGAGGTTCCACAGATACGCAGTATTTT.

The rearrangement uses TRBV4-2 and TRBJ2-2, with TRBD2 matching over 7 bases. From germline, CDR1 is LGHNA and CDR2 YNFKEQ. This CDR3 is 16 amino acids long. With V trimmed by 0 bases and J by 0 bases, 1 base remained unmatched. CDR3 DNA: TGTGCCAGCAGCCAAGAGGGGGGGGCGAACACCGGGGAGCTGTTTTTT. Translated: CASSQEGGANTGELFF.

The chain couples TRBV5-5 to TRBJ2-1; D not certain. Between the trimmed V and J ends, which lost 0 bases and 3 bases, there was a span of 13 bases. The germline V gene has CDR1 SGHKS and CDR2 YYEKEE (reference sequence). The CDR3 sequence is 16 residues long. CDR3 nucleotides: TGTGCCAGCAGCTTGGCCGTGGGTGAGGTCTACAATGAGCAGTTCTTC. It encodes CASSLAVGEVYNEQFF.

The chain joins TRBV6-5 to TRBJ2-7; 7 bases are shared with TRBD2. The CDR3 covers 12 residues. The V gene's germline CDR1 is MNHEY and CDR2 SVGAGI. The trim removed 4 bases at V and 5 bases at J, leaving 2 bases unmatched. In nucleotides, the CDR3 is TGTGCCAGCAGTTCTGGACTAGACGAGCAGTACTTC. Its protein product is CASSSGLDEQYF.

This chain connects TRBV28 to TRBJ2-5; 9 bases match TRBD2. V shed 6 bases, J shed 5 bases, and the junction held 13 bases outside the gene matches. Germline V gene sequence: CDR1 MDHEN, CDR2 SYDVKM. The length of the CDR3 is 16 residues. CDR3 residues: CASRKTSGSQGETQYF. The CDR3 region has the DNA TGTGCCAGCAGAAAGACTAGCGGTTCCCAAGGGGAGACCCAGTACTTC.

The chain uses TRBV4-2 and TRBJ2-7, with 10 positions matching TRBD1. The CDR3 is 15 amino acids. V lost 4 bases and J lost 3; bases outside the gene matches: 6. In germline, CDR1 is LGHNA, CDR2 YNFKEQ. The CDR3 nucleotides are TGTGCCAGCAGCCGGGACAGGGGAGGTGACTACGAGCAGTACTTC. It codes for CASSRDRGGDYEQYF.

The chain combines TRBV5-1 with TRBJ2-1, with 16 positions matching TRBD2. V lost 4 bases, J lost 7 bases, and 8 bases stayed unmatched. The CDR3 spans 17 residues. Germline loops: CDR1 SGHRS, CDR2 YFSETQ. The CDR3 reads CASSLGTSGGALNEQFF. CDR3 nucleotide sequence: TGCGCCAGCAGCCTTGGGACTAGCGGGGGGGCCCTTAATGAGCAGTTCTTC.

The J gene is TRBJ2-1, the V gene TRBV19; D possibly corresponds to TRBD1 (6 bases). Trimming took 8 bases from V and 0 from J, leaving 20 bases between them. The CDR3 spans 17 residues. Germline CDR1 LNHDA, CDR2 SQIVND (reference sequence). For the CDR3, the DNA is TGTGCCAGTTCTCGACAGGATACGGTGAGCTCCTACAATGAGCAGTTCTTC. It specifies CASSRQDTVSSYNEQFF.

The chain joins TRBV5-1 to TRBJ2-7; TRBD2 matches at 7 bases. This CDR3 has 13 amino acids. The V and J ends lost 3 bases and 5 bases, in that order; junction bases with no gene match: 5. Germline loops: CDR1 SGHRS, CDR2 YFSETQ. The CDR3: CASSWEGLNEQYF. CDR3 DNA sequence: TGCGCCAGCAGCTGGGAGGGTCTGAACGAGCAGTACTTC.

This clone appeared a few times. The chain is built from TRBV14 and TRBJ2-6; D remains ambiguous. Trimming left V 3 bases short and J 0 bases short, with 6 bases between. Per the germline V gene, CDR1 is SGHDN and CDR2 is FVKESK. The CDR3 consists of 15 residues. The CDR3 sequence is CASSQTYSGANVLTF. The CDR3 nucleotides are TGTGCCAGCAGCCAGACATACTCTGGGGCCAACGTCCTGACTTTC.

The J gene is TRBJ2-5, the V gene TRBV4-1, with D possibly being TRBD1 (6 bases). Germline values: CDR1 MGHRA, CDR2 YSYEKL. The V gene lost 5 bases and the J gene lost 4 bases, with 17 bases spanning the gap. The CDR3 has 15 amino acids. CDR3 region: CASSTTQGPGETQYF. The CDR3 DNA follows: TGCGCCAGCAGCACGACACAGGGTCCCGGAGAGACCCAGTACTTC.